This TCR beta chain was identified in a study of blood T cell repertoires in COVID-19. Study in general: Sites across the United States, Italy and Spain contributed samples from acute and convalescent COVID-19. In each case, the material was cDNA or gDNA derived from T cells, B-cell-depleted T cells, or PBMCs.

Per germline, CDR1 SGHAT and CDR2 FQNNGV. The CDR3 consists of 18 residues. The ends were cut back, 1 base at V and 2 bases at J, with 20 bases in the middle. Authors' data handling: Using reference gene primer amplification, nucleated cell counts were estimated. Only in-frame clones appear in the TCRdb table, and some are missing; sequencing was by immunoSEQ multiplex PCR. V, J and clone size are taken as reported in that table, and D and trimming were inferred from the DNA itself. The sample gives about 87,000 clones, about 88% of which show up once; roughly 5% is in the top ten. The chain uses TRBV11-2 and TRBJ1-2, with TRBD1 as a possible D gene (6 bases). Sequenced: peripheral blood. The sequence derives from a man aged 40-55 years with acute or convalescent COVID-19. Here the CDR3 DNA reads TGTGCCAGCAGCTTAGGGGCTGCAGGACAGACGTGGAACTATGGCTACACCTTC. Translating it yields CASSLGAAGQTWNYGYTF.